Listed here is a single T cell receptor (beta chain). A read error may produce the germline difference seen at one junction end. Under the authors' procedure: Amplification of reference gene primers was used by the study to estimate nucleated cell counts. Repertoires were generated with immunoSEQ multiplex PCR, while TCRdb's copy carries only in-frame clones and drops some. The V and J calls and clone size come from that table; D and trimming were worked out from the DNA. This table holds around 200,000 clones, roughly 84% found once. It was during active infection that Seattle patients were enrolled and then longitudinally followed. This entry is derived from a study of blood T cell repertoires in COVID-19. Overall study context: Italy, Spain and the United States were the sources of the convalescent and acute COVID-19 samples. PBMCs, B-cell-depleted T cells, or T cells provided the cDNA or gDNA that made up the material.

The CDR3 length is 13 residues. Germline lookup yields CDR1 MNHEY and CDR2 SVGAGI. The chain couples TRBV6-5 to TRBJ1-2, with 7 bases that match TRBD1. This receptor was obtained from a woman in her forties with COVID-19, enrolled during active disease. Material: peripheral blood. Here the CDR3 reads CASNYRGGYGYTF. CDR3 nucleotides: TGTGCCAGCAATTACAGGGGTGGCTATGGCTACACCTTC.